These 18 T cell receptor beta chains came from one sample sequenced in a study of regulatory T cells. Amplification used 52 TRBV primers and 13 TRBJ primers. Assay used: immunoSEQ multiplex PCR; TCRdb lists only in-frame clones, some missing. The sample lists just over 20,000 clones, 80% to 95% occurring once. The sequencing input was CD8+ T cells sorted from blood. All receptors derive from a child younger than 10 with CD3G deficiency.

V is TRBV28 and J is TRBJ2-7; TRBD2 matches 8 bases. The CDR3 length is 13 residues. Germline V gene data show CDR1 as MDHEN and CDR2 as SYDVKM. The J segment lost 2 bases and the V segment lost 5 bases, leaving 2 bases of the junction unmatched. This CDR3 reads CASSIAGTYEQYF. CDR3 in DNA: TGTGCCAGCAGTATAGCGGGAACCTACGAGCAGTACTTC.

The chain uses TRBV13 and TRBJ2-1; D gene unclear. V was pared by 0 bases and J by 7 bases, with 7 bases between. Germline CDR1 and CDR2: PRHDT and FYEKMQ (reference sequence). The CDR3 is 13 amino acids. DNA for the CDR3: TGTGCCAGCAGCTTAGGCGCTGCAAATGAGCAGTTCTTC. This gives the protein CASSLGAANEQFF.

This rearrangement joins TRBV10-2 to TRBJ2-7; perhaps TRBD1 as D (6 bases). Deletions cut 3 bases from V and 6 bases from J, with 6 bases between. CDR3 length equals 11 residues. The germline V gene has CDR1 WSHSY and CDR2 SAAADI. This CDR3 reads CASSEGGEQYF. The CDR3 bases are TGCGCCAGCAGTGAAGGGGGCGAGCAGTACTTC.

This clone appeared a few times. V usage is TRBV11-2 and J usage is TRBJ2-1, with 8 bases identical to TRBD1. The germline V gene encodes CDR1 SGHAT and CDR2 FQNNGV. The CDR3 covers 16 residues. V shed 1 base, J shed 5 bases, and the junction held 7 bases outside the gene matches. The CDR3 loop is CASSLGGTGINNEQFF. CDR3 bases: TGTGCCAGCAGCTTAGGTGGGACAGGAATAAACAATGAGCAGTTCTTC.

The V call is TRBV28, the J call TRBJ1-1; TRBD1 matches 8 bases. With V trimmed by 6 bases and J by 4 bases, 7 bases remained unmatched. Germline V gene sequence: CDR1 MDHEN, CDR2 SYDVKM. The CDR3 extends over 14 amino acids. CDR3 bases: TGTGCCAGCAGCCCGGACAGGGTACGCACTGAAGCTTTCTTT. Protein sequence: CASSPDRVRTEAFF.

This chain joins TRBV28 and TRBJ2-7; 7 bases fit TRBD2. Germline V lookup: CDR1 MDHEN, CDR2 SYDVKM. V was clipped by 1 base and J by 2 bases; unmatched bases: 8. CDR3 length: 16 amino acids. The CDR3 sequence is CASSLSSVGGAYEQYF. The CDR3 coding sequence is TGTGCCAGCAGTTTATCCTCCGTGGGGGGGGCCTACGAGCAGTACTTC.

The chain combines TRBV28 with TRBJ2-7; TRBD1 matches 9 bases. V lost 8 bases to trimming and J lost 2 bases; unmatched junction nucleotides: 7. This CDR3 is built from 14 residues. The germline gives CDR1 MDHEN, CDR2 SYDVKM. CDR3 coding DNA: TGTGCCAGCCAATTGGGGACAGGGCCCTACGAGCAGTACTTC. The encoded protein is CASQLGTGPYEQYF.

V is TRBV7-9 and J is TRBJ2-3; D might be TRBD1 or TRBD2, each matching 5 bases. CDR1 is SEHNR, CDR2 FQNEAQ, per germline (reference sequence). V dropped 5 bases and J dropped 0 bases, with 12 bases sitting between them. This CDR3 is built from 15 residues. CDR3 residues: CASSRDGDSTDTQYF. In nucleotides, the CDR3 is TGTGCCAGCAGCAGGGACGGGGATAGCACAGATACGCAGTATTTT.

The rearrangement links TRBV28 to TRBJ1-6; tentatively, D is TRBD1 (6 bases). This CDR3 comprises 15 residues. Trimming pared 6 bases from V and 9 bases from J, leaving 18 bases between. From germline, CDR1 is MDHEN and CDR2 SYDVKM. CDR3 sequence (DNA): TGTGCCAGCAGGAGGGGGGCTACTCCGATTTCACCCCTCCACTTT. Protein: CASRRGATPISPLHF.

The chain has TRBV10-3 and TRBJ2-1; the D is unclear. The CDR3 length is 14 residues. V was trimmed by 5 bases and J by 4 bases, leaving 12 bases between them. Germline CDR1 ENHRY, CDR2 SYGVKD. For the CDR3, the DNA is TGTGCCATCAGTCGGTCGACCAATTACAATGAGCAGTTCTTC. It yields the protein CAISRSTNYNEQFF.

CDR3: CASSLGRGPGNEQYF. The CDR3 region has the DNA TGTGCCAGCAGCTTAGGCCGCGGTCCGGGGAACGAGCAGTACTTC. The chain uses TRBV13 and TRBJ2-5, with a weak D call TRBD2 (5 bases). Judging by the DNA end, TRBJ2-7 fits better; the J call may be wrong. The CDR3 extends over 15 amino acids. Germline values: CDR1 PRHDT, CDR2 FYEKMQ (reference sequence).

The chain carries TRBV28 and TRBJ2-7, with 7 bases identical to TRBD1. The CDR3 spans 13 residues. Germline lookup yields CDR1 MDHEN and CDR2 SYDVKM. J was trimmed by 5 bases and V by 5 bases; bases with no gene match: 6. CDR3 nucleotides: TGTGCCAGCAGTCTACAGGGGCACCACGAGCAGTACTTC. This codes for CASSLQGHHEQYF.

V usage is TRBV27 and J usage is TRBJ2-1, with D maybe TRBD2 (6 bases). Germline-derived CDR1 and CDR2 are MNHEY and SMNVEV (reference sequence). Trimming took 5 bases from V and 8 from J, leaving 16 bases between them. The length of the CDR3 is 14 residues. The CDR3 region is CASSPGTQVHEQFF. The CDR3 nucleotides are TGTGCCAGCAGTCCCGGGACTCAAGTGCATGAGCAGTTCTTC.

The J gene is TRBJ2-5, the V gene TRBV7-8; 11 bases are a match to TRBD2. The V and J ends lost 5 bases and 5 bases, in that order; junction bases with no gene match: 10. CDR3 size: 16 residues. Looked up from germline, CDR1 is SGHVS and CDR2 is FQNEAQ. The CDR3 nucleotides read TGTGCCAGCAGCCCCTCACTAGCGGGAGACGGGGAGACCCAGTACTTC. This encodes CASSPSLAGDGETQYF.

This sequence joins TRBV28 and TRBJ1-1; perhaps TRBD1 as D (6 bases). This CDR3 is built from 16 residues. V gave up 5 bases and J gave up 1 base, with 17 bases separating them. Germline CDR1 MDHEN, CDR2 SYDVKM. The CDR3 sequence is CASSPVGQGPNTEAFF. The CDR3 coding sequence is TGTGCCAGCAGTCCCGTTGGCCAGGGGCCGAACACTGAAGCTTTCTTT.

The chain combines TRBV28 with TRBJ2-7, with D possibly TRBD2 on 5 matching bases. V was cut by 2 bases and J by 0 bases, with 20 bases left in between. Germline CDR1 is MDHEN and CDR2 is SYDVKM. The CDR3 covers 18 residues. The CDR3 DNA is TGTGCCAGCAGTTTACGTCTCTCGCGGGCTCTGAGCTCCTACGAGCAGTACTTC. Encoded protein: CASSLRLSRALSSYEQYF.

This sequence joins TRBV28 and TRBJ1-4, with D possibly TRBD1 on 5 matching bases. This CDR3 spans 14 amino acids. V was clipped by 4 bases and J by 8 bases, with 14 bases between them. In germline, CDR1 is MDHEN, CDR2 SYDVKM. The CDR3 DNA sequence: TGTGCCAGCAGTTCGGGGGACGAACAAGAAAAACTGTTTTTT. It is translated as CASSSGDEQEKLFF.

This sequence joins TRBV28 and TRBJ1-1, with D unclear. Trimming left V 2 bases short and J 3 bases short, with 10 bases between. Germline V gives CDR1 MDHEN, CDR2 SYDVKM. The CDR3 is made up of 14 amino acids. In DNA form, the CDR3 reads TGTGCCAGCAGTTTAGGCTTTTCGGACACTGAAGCTTTCTTT. Translating gives CASSLGFSDTEAFF.